This TCR beta chain was retrieved from a study of blood T cells in healthy people across ages. CDR1 is LNHNV, CDR2 YYDKDF, per germline (reference sequence). This CDR3 region has 15 residues. Trimming removed 5 bases from V and 0 bases from J, with 11 bases in between. This clonotype was detected a few times. Sample-barcoded 5' priming and a J-beta primer mix drove a second PCR of 7 to 11 cycles. Via MiXCR, TCRdb re-called the 5' RACE reads, giving one row per CDR3 protein. The repertoire holds hundreds of thousands of distinct CDR3 sequences, around half seen once, with roughly 18% in the top ten. Sequencing was done on a sample of blood. The receptor comes from a man older than 75 in good health. The chain combines TRBV15 with TRBJ2-1, with TRBD2 as a possible D gene (6 bases). The CDR3 region has the DNA TGTGCCACCAGCCTACTAGCAGTCTCCTACAATGAGCAGTTCTTC. It specifies CATSLLAVSYNEQFF.